This paragraph covers one TCR beta chain sequence. Antigen: not known. These data come from a study of blood T cells in healthy people across ages. A second PCR of roughly 7 to 11 cycles used a sample-barcoded 5' primer and a J-beta primer mix. Every molecule of cDNA carried a tag from a template-switch adaptor with 12 random nucleotides. One entry per CDR3 protein results from TCRdb running MiXCR on the 5' RACE reads. The sample contains 650,000 to 950,000 distinct CDR3 sequences, under 45% of which appear only once. The V and J ends lost 6 bases and 5 bases, in that order; junction bases with no gene match: 9. This CDR3 spans 14 amino acids. General study findings and limits: The authors considered diversity estimates from one million T cells to be underestimates. Unsorted PBMC input precluded a conclusive naive versus antigen-experienced comparison.

Isolated per sample were at least 6 million PBMCs. The sequenced sample was blood. The receptor's source is a man aged 60 to 75 in good health. J is TRBJ1-1 and V is TRBV12-3 or TRBV12-4; 7 bases map to TRBD1. CDR3 sequence (DNA): TGTGCCAGCAGGCCCTCAGGGGGAGGTACTGAAGCTTTCTTT. Protein: CASRPSGGGTEAFF.